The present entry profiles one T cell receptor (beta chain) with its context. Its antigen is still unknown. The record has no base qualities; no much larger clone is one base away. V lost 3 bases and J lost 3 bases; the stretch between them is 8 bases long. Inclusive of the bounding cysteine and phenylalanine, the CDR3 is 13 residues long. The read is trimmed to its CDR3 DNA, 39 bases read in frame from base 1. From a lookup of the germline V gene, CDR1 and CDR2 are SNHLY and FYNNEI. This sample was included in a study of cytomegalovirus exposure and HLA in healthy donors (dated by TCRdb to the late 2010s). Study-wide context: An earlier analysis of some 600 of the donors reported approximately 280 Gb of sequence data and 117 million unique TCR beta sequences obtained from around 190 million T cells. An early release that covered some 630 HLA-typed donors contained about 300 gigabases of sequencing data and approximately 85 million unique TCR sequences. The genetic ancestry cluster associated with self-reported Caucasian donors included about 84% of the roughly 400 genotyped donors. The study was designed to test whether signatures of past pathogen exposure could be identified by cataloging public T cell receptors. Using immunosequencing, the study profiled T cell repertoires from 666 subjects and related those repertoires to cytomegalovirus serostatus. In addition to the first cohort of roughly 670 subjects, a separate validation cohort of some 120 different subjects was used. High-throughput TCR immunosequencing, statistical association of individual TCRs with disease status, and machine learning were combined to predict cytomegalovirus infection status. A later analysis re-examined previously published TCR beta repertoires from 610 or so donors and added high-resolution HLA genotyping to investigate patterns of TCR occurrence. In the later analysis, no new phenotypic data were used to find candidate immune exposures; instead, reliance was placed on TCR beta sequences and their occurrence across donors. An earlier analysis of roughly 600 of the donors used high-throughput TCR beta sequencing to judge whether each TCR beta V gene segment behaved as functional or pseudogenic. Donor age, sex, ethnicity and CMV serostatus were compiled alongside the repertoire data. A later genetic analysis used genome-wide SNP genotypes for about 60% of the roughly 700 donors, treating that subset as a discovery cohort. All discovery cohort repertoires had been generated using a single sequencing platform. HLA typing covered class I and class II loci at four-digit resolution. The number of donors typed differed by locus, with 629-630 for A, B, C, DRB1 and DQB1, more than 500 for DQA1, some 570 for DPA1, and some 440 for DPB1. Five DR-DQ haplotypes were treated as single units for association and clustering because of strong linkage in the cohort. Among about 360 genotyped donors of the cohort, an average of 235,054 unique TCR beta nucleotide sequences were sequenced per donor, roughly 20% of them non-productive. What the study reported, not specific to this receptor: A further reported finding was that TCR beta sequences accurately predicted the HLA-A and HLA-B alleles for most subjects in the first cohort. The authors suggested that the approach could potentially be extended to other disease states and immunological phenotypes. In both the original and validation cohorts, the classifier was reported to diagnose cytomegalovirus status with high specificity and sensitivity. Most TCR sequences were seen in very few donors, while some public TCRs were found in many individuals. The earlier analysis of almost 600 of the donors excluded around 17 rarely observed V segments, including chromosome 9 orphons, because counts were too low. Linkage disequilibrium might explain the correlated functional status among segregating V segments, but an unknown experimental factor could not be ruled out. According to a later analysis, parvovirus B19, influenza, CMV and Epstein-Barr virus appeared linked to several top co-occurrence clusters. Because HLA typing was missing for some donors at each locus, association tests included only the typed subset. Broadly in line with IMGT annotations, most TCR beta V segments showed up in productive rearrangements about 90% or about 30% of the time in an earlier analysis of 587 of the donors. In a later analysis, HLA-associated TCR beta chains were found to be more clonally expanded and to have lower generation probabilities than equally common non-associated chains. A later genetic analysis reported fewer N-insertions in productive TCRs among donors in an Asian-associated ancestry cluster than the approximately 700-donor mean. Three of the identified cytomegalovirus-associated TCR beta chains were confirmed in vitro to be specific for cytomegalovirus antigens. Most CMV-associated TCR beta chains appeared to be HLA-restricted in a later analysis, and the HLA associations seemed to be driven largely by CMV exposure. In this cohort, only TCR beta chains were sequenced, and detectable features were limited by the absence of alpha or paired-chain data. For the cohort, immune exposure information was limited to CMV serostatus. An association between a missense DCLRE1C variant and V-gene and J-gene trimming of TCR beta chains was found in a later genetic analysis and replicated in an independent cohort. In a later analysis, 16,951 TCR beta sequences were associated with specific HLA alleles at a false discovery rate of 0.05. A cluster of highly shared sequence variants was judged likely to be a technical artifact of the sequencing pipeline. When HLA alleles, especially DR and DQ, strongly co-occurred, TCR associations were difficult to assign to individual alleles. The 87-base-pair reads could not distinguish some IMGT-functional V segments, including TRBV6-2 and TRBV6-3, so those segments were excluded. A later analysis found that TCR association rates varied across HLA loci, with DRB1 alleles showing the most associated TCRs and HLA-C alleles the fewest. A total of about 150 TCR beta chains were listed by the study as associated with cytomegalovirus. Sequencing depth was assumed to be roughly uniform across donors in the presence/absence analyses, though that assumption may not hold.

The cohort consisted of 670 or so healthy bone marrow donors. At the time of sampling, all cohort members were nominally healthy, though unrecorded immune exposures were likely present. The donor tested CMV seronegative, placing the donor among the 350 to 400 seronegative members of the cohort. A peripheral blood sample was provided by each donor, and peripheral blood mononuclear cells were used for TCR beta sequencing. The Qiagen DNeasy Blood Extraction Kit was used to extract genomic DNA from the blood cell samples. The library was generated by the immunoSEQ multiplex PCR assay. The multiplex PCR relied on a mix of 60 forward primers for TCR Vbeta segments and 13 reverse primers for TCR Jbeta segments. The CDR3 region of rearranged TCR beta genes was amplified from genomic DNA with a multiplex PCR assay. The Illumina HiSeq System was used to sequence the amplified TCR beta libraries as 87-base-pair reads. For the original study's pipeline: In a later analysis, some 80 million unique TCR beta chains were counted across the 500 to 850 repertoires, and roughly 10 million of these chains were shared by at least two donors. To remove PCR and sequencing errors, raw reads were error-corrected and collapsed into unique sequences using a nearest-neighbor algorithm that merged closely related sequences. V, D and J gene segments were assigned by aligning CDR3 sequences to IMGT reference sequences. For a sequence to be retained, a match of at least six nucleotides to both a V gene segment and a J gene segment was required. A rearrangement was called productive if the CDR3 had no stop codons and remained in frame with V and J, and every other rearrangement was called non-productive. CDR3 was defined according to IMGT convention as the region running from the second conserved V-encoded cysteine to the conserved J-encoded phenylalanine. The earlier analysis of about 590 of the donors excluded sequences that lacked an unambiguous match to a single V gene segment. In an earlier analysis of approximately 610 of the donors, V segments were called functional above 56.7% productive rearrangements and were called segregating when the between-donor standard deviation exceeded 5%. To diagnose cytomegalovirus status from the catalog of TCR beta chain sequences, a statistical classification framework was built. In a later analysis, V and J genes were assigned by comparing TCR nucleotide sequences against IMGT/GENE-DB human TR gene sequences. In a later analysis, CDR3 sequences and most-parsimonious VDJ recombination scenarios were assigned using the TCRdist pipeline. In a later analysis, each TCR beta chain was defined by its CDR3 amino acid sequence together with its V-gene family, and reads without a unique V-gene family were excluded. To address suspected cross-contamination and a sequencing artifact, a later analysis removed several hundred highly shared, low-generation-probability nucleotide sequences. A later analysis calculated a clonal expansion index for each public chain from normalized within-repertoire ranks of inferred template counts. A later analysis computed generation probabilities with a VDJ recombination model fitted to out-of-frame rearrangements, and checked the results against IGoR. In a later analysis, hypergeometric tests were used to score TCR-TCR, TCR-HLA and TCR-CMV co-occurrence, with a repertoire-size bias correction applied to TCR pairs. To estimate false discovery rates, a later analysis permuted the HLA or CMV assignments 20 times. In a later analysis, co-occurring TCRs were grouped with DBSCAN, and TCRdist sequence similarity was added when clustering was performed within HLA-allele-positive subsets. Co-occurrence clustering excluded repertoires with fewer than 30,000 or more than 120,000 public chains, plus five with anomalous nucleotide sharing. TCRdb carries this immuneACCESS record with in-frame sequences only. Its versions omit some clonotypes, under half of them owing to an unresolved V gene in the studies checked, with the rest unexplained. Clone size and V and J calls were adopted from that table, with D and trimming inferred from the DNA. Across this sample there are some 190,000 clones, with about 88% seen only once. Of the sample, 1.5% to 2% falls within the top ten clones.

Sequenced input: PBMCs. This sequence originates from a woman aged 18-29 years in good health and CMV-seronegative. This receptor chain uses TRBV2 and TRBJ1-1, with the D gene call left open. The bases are TGTGCCAGCAGTGAGGAGGAGTACACTGAAGCTTTCTTT. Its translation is CASSEEEYTEAFF. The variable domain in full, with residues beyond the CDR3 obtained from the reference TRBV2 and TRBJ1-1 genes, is EPEVTQTPSHQVTQMGQEVILRCVPISNHLYFYWYRQILGQKVEFLVSFYNNEISEKSEIFDDQFSVERPDGSNFTLKIRSTKLEDSAMYFCASSEEEYTEAFFGQGTRLTVV.